What follows are 26 T cell receptor beta chains derived from one specimen sequenced in a study of blood T cell repertoires in COVID-19. TCRdb's copy holds only in-frame clones and misses some; the assay was immunoSEQ multiplex PCR. Of roughly 63,000 clones listed, 89% are singletons. Sequences were obtained from peripheral blood. These receptors were collected from a man aged 45 to 65 with active COVID-19.

The rearrangement joins TRBV19 to TRBJ2-3; TRBD1 is a possible D gene (6 bases). Germline V gene data show CDR1 as LNHDA and CDR2 as SQIVND (reference sequence). V gave up 7 bases and J gave up 0 bases, with 14 bases separating them. The CDR3 length is 15 residues. Here the CDR3 DNA reads TGTGCCAGTAAACTCCGACAGGCTAGCACAGATACGCAGTATTTT. It encodes CASKLRQASTDTQYF.

This chain connects TRBV23-1 to TRBJ2-7, with a weak D call TRBD1 (5 bases). TRBV23-1 is an open reading frame, and its role is uncertain. Trimming shortened V by 0 bases and J by 6 bases, and 24 bases separated the two germline ends. This CDR3 has 18 residues. CDR3 protein: CASSQSLVCGRVSGEQYF. DNA for the CDR3: TGCGCCAGCAGTCAATCGTTGGTTTGCGGCAGGGTGTCCGGCGAGCAGTACTTC.

This chain uses TRBV27 with TRBJ1-2; 9 bases are shared with TRBD1. This CDR3 has 13 amino acids. Germline V gene lookup returns CDR1 MNHEY and CDR2 SMNVEV (reference sequence). With V trimmed by 3 bases and J by 6 bases, 2 bases remained unmatched. The DNA for the CDR3 is TGTGCCAGCAGTTTCGGGGACAGGGATGGCTACACCTTC. It codes for CASSFGDRDGYTF.

The chain recombines TRBV5-5 with TRBJ1-2; D is ambiguous. CDR1 SGHKS and CDR2 YYEKEE come from the germline V gene (reference sequence). The V and J ends lost 5 bases and 0 bases respectively, with 14 bases between them. This CDR3 spans 15 amino acids. The CDR3 here is CASSYGGTTNYGYTF. CDR3 sequence (DNA): TGTGCCAGCAGTTACGGCGGCACAACTAACTATGGCTACACCTTC.

J is TRBJ2-2 and V is TRBV9, with TRBD2 as a possible D gene (6 bases). Germline V gives CDR1 SGDLS, CDR2 YYNGEE. The CDR3 spans 14 residues. V dropped 4 bases and J dropped 3 bases, with 10 bases sitting between them. The CDR3 region is CASSMWGDTGELFF. The DNA of the CDR3 is TGTGCCAGCAGCATGTGGGGGGACACCGGGGAGCTGTTTTTT.

This chain connects TRBV6-5 to TRBJ1-2, with D unresolved. CDR1 MNHEY and CDR2 SVGAGI come from the germline V gene. V lost 6 bases, J lost 0 bases, and 11 bases lay in between. CDR3 length equals 14 residues. CDR3 residues: CASRVTRANYGYTF. The CDR3 nucleotides are TGTGCCAGCAGAGTGACAAGAGCTAACTATGGCTACACCTTC.

This clone was observed a handful of times. CDR3 protein: CASSPRAGGELFF. The CDR3 bases are TGTGCCAGCAGTCCCCGAGCAGGCGGGGAGCTGTTTTTT. The V and J genes are TRBV6-5 and TRBJ2-2, with D unresolved. Trimming took off 5 bases at V and 7 bases at J, with 11 bases between the two ends. The CDR3 has 13 residues. Germline CDR1 reads MNHEY; CDR2 reads SVGAGI.

The chain carries TRBV19 and TRBJ1-5; unclear D gene. This CDR3 comprises 16 residues. Germline CDR1 and CDR2: LNHDA and SQIVND (reference sequence). The V end lost 2 bases, the J end lost 0 bases, and 11 bases lay between the germline ends. CDR3 region: CASSIMPGYSNQPQHF. The CDR3 DNA follows: TGTGCCAGTAGTATAATGCCAGGATATAGCAATCAGCCCCAGCATTTT.

The V and J genes are TRBV2 and TRBJ2-6; D is undetermined. Trimming took off 4 bases at V and 3 bases at J, with 4 bases between the two ends. This CDR3 comprises 13 residues. Germline V gives CDR1 SNHLY, CDR2 FYNNEI. The CDR3 reads CASSVSGANVLTF. The CDR3 DNA reads TGTGCCAGCAGTGTCAGTGGGGCCAACGTCCTGACTTTC.

This clone showed up just once. V and J are TRBV7-2 and TRBJ1-6, with D possibly TRBD1 on 6 matching bases. CDR3 length: 17 residues. Germline CDR1 SGHTA, CDR2 FQGNSA. The V and J ends lost 4 bases and 2 bases respectively, with 15 bases between them. CDR3 loop: CASSWGQGLTYNSPLHF. The CDR3 nucleotides read TGTGCCAGCAGCTGGGGGCAAGGGTTAACCTATAATTCACCCCTCCACTTT. Drawing the rest from reference TRBV7-2 and TRBJ1-6, the complete variable domain is GAGVSQSPSNKVTEKGKDVELRCDPISGHTALYWYRQSLGQGLEFLIYFQGNSAPDKSGLPSDRFSAERTGGSVSTLTIQRTQQEDSAVYLCASSWGQGLTYNSPLHFGNGTRLTVT.

This clone was observed a handful of times. The gene calls are TRBV11-3 and TRBJ2-1, with 10 nucleotides matching TRBD2. The germline V gene encodes CDR1 SGHNT and CDR2 YENEEA. With V trimmed by 3 bases and J by 7 bases, 6 bases remained unmatched. There are 15 residues in the CDR3. CDR3 residues: CASSFSGGARNEQFF. The CDR3 DNA reads as TGTGCCAGCAGCTTCAGCGGGGGGGCACGAAATGAGCAGTTCTTC.

The genes are TRBV3-1 (or the pseudogene TRBV3-2) and TRBJ2-1, with 8 bases aligning to TRBD2. Trimming took 5 bases from V and 10 from J; bases not matched to a gene: 13. CDR1 LGHDT and CDR2 YNNKEL come from the germline V gene (reference sequence). This CDR3 has 15 amino acids. CDR3 DNA: TGTGCCAGCAGCAGTGGCACGGGGGGGCCCTCGGAGCAGTTCTTC. It encodes CASSSGTGGPSEQFF.

The chain couples TRBV3-1 (or the pseudogene TRBV3-2) to TRBJ2-2, with D uncertain. The germline V gene encodes CDR1 LGHDT and CDR2 YNNKEL (reference sequence). This CDR3 comprises 16 residues. V lost 0 bases and J 5 bases, leaving 13 bases between the germline ends. The CDR3 protein is CASSQDPGFGTGELFF. The CDR3 bases are TGTGCCAGCAGCCAAGATCCGGGTTTCGGGACCGGGGAGCTGTTTTTT.

This clone was observed a single time. The V call is TRBV10-3, the J call TRBJ2-6, with D possibly TRBD1 on 6 matching bases. V was shortened by 6 bases and J by 1 base, with 7 bases between the two germline ends. Germline CDR1 ENHRY, CDR2 SYGVKD. This CDR3 has 14 amino acids. The CDR3 region is CAIRQGSGANVLTF. The CDR3 nucleotides are TGTGCCATCAGACAGGGTTCTGGGGCCAACGTCCTGACTTTC.

The genes are TRBV19 and TRBJ1-1, with D possibly TRBD1 on 6 matching bases. There are 15 residues in the CDR3. V lost 3 bases and J 10 bases, leaving 21 bases between the germline ends. CDR1 and CDR2 (germline): LNHDA, SQIVND (reference sequence). The chain's CDR3 is CASSIPGLDRRGAFF. DNA for the CDR3: TGTGCCAGTAGTATTCCCGGACTTGACAGGAGAGGAGCTTTCTTT.

The chain couples TRBV5-1 to TRBJ2-7; weak D call: TRBD1 (7 bases). The length of the CDR3 is 15 residues. Germline V gene lookup returns CDR1 SGHRS and CDR2 YFSETQ. The germline V and J ends were trimmed by 3 bases and 1 base, with 14 bases remaining between them. The CDR3 DNA sequence: TGCGCCAGCAGCTCAGGACAGGACTATTCCTACGAGCAGTACTTC. Encoded protein: CASSSGQDYSYEQYF.

This chain uses TRBV6-6 with TRBJ2-2, with 8 bases matching TRBD2. This CDR3 contains 14 residues. Trimming at V came to 6 bases and at J to 7 bases, leaving 7 bases not matched to a gene. Germline V lookup: CDR1 MNHNY, CDR2 SVGAGI (reference sequence). CDR3 DNA: TGTGCCAGCAGGCCAGCGGGGGATCACGGGGAGCTGTTTTTT. Protein sequence: CASRPAGDHGELFF.

The rearrangement uses TRBV2 and TRBJ1-6; perhaps TRBD1 as D (6 bases). The V end was cut by 5 bases, the J end by 7 bases, with 12 bases between. The CDR3 is 14 amino acids. Germline V gives CDR1 SNHLY, CDR2 FYNNEI. CDR3: CASSRQDRNSPLHF. CDR3 sequence (DNA): TGTGCCAGCAGTAGACAGGATCGGAATTCACCCCTCCACTTT.

The chain joins TRBV5-6 to TRBJ1-1; no firm D call. The germline V gene has CDR1 SGHDT and CDR2 YYEEEE. The CDR3 consists of 17 residues. The ends were cut back, 3 bases at V and 0 bases at J, with 18 bases in the middle. The CDR3 DNA is TGTGCCAGCAGCTCATTGCCGGTCTCAGGCATGAACACTGAAGCTTTCTTT. As protein: CASSSLPVSGMNTEAFF. Full variable domain (outside the CDR3, taken from reference TRBV5-6 and TRBJ1-1): DAGVTQSPTHLIKTRGQQVTLRCSPKSGHDTVSWYQQALGQGPQFIFQYYEEEERQRGNFPDRFSGHQFPNYSSELNVNALLLGDSALYLCASSSLPVSGMNTEAFFGQGTRLTVV.

About this clone itself: In the same sample, other DNA sequences code for this CDR3. The chain joins TRBV9 to TRBJ1-2, with D unresolved. V lost 4 bases to trimming and J lost 2 bases, with 9 bases between them. CDR1 SGDLS and CDR2 YYNGEE come from the germline V gene. CDR3 length: 13 amino acids. DNA for the CDR3: TGTGCCAGCAGCCCCCCCTCCAACTATGGCTACACCTTC. It is translated as CASSPPSNYGYTF.

CDR3 bases: TGTGCCAGCAGCCAAGATAGTCCCCGATATAGCAATCAGCCCCAGCATTTT. Translated, it gives CASSQDSPRYSNQPQHF. The chain has TRBV3-1 (or the pseudogene TRBV3-2) and TRBJ1-5; the D is unclear. The V gene's germline CDR1 is LGHDT and CDR2 YNNKEL (reference sequence). The CDR3 extends over 17 amino acids. V lost 0 bases and J lost 0, with 12 bases in between.

This chain links TRBV6-5 with TRBJ2-7; 10 bases align to TRBD1. Germline CDR1 reads MNHEY; CDR2 reads SVGAGI. Trimming at V came to 6 bases and at J to 2 bases, leaving 7 bases not matched to a gene. The CDR3 is 15 residues long. The CDR3 reads CASSTTGTGAYEQYF. DNA of the CDR3: TGTGCCAGCAGCACTACCGGGACAGGGGCCTACGAGCAGTACTTC.

V gene TRBV11-2 combines with J gene TRBJ2-5; perhaps TRBD2 as D (6 bases). Trimming took off 0 bases at V and 5 bases at J, with 28 bases between the two ends. The CDR3 extends over 20 amino acids. Germline V gene data show CDR1 as SGHAT and CDR2 as FQNNGV. CDR3 amino acids: CASSLDPPILRAGVVETQYF. CDR3 sequence (DNA): TGTGCCAGCAGCTTAGATCCCCCTATTTTGAGAGCGGGTGTGGTCGAGACCCAGTACTTC. The full variable domain, completed using reference TRBV11-2 and TRBJ2-5, is EAGVAQSPRYKIIEKRQSVAFWCNPISGHATLYWYQQILGQGPKLLIQFQNNGVVDDSQLPKDRFSAERLKGVDSTLKIQPAKLEDSAVYLCASSLDPPILRAGVVETQYFGPGTRLLVL.

The rearrangement joins TRBV6-5 to TRBJ1-1; a weak D match, TRBD1 (5 bases). Germline CDR1 reads MNHEY; CDR2 reads SVGAGI. The V end was cut by 5 bases, the J end by 1 base, with 14 bases between. The CDR3 is 15 amino acids. CDR3 protein: CASSTTERPNTEAFF. The CDR3, as DNA: TGTGCCAGCAGTACGACAGAGAGGCCGAACACTGAAGCTTTCTTT.

The chain uses TRBV5-6 and TRBJ2-2, with TRBD2 identical over 11 bases. The CDR3 is 17 residues long. Trimming took 0 bases from V and 1 from J; bases not matched to a gene: 2. Per the germline V gene, CDR1 is SGHDT and CDR2 is YYEEEE. The chain's CDR3 is CASSLVLAGENTGELFF. The CDR3 bases are TGTGCCAGCAGCTTGGTACTAGCGGGGGAGAACACCGGGGAGCTGTTTTTT.

Written as DNA, the CDR3 is TGTGCCAGCAGTTACAGACAGAACTACGAGCAGTACTTC. Translation gives CASSYRQNYEQYF. The chain employs TRBV6-5 and TRBJ2-7, with a tentative D call TRBD1 (5 bases). The V gene lost 2 bases and the J gene lost 3 bases, with 8 bases spanning the gap. Germline CDR1 and CDR2: MNHEY and SVGAGI. The CDR3 runs to 13 residues.